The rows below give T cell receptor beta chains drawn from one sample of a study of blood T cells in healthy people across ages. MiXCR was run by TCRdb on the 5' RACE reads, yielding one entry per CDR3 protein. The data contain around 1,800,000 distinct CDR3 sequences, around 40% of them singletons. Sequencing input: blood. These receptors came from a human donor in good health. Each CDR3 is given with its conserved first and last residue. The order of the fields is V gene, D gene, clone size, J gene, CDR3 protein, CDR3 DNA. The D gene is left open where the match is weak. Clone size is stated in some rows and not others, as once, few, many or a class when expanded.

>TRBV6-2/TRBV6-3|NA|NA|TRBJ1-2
CASSYSTDSYGYTF
TGTGCCAGCAGTTACAGTACAGATTCCTATGGCTACACCTTC
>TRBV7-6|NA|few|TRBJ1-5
CASSLESGANQPQHF
TGTGCCAGCAGCTTAGAGTCGGGGGCGAATCAGCCCCAGCATTTT
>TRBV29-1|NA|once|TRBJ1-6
CSVQEGGNSPLHF
TGCAGCGTCCAGGAGGGGGGGAATTCACCCCTCCACTTT
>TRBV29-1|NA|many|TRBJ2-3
CSVVNRGTDTQYF
TGCAGCGTTGTTAACAGGGGCACAGATACGCAGTATTTT
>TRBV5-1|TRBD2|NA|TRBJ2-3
CASSWTSGVGDTQYF
TGCGCCAGCAGCTGGACTAGCGGGGTCGGTGATACGCAGTATTTT
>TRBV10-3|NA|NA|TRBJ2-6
CAISELKFEGVISGANVLTF
TGTGCCATCAGTGAGCTAAAGTTCGAGGGGGTAATCTCTGGGGCCAACGTCCTGACTTTC
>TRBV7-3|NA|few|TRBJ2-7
CASSLNPGAVGEQYF
TGTGCCAGCAGCTTAAATCCGGGGGCGGTGGGCGAGCAGTACTTC
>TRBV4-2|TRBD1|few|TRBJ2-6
CASSQGHTGAGANVLTF
TGTGCCAGCAGCCAAGGGCACACAGGGGCTGGGGCCAACGTCCTGACTTTC
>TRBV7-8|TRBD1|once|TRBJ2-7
CASSLGGTGWYEQYF
TGTGCCAGCAGCTTAGGAGGGACAGGGTGGTACGAGCAGTACTTC
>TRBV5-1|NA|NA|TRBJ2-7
CASSNRDLYEQYF
TGCGCCAGCAGCAACCGGGACCTCTACGAGCAGTACTTC